This T cell receptor (beta chain) is drawn from a study of cytomegalovirus exposure and HLA in healthy donors. With 60 Vbeta and 13 Jbeta primers, the PCR was carried out. Measured with immunoSEQ multiplex PCR; TCRdb has only the in-frame clones, and not every one. The repertoire holds fewer than 250,000 clones, roughly 77% seen once, with less than 4% in the top ten. Turning to this clone: Its antigen remains unidentified.

Germline CDR1 is MDHEN and CDR2 is SYDVKM. The length of the CDR3 is 15 residues. J was trimmed by 4 bases and V by 5 bases; bases with no gene match: 7. Study outcomes and limitations: Specificity for CMV antigens was confirmed in vitro for a few of the CMV-associated chains. What a later analysis reportedly showed was that an Asian-associated ancestry cluster had fewer N-insertions than the roughly 700-donor mean.

The receptor was isolated from a woman aged 25 to 39 in good health and CMV-seropositive. The sequenced sample was PBMCs. The chain combines TRBV28 with TRBJ2-7, with TRBD2 identical over 11 bases. The CDR3 DNA is TGTGCCAGCAGTCAAGCCGGGACTAGCGGTTACGAGCAGTACTTC. Translated: CASSQAGTSGYEQYF. Full variable domain (remainder filled in from reference TRBV28 and TRBJ2-7): DVKVTQSSRYLVKRTGEKVFLECVQDMDHENMFWYRQDPGLGLRLIYFSYDVKMKEKGDIPEGYSVSREKKERFSLILESASTNQTSMYLCASSQAGTSGYEQYFGPGTRLTVT.